One sample yielded the 10 T cell receptor beta chains listed below, sequenced in a study of shared clonotypes between healthy human individuals. Produced via immunoSEQ multiplex PCR; TCRdb's table is partial and in-frame only. The table lists about 960,000 clones, over 60% of them singletons, with approximately 1.5% in the top ten. Sequencing was performed on memory CD4+ T cells sorted from blood. Subset specified: CD45RA-negative fraction. These TCRs come from a man between 18 and 29 years old in good health.

This chain joins TRBV10-3 and TRBJ2-7, with TRBD2 matching over 10 bases. The germline gives CDR1 ENHRY, CDR2 SYGVKD. CDR3 length: 13 residues. J lost 3 bases, V lost 7 bases, and 3 bases had no gene match. The CDR3 region is CAIKAGGVYEQYF. CDR3 nucleotides: TGTGCCATCAAAGCGGGAGGGGTCTACGAGCAGTACTTC.

Only a few counts were recorded for this clone. The chain has TRBV6-1 and TRBJ1-2, with D perhaps matching TRBD1 (5 bases). The CDR3 runs 13 residues. The V gene lost 2 bases and the J gene lost 3 bases, with 7 bases spanning the gap. The V gene's germline CDR1 is MNHNS and CDR2 SASEGT. CDR3 loop: CASSEKGDYGYTF. The CDR3, as DNA: TGTGCCAGCAGTGAAAAAGGGGACTATGGCTACACCTTC.

CDR3 in DNA: TGTGCCAGCAGTGACAAGGGGGACAGTTTCCAAGAGACCCAGTACTTC. It specifies CASSDKGDSFQETQYF. This chain uses TRBV6-1 with TRBJ2-5; TRBD1 matches at 7 bases. V trimming: 3 bases; J trimming: 1 base; junction bases outside the gene matches: 8. The CDR3 covers 16 residues. Per germline, CDR1 MNHNS and CDR2 SASEGT.

This rearrangement joins TRBV6-1 to TRBJ1-2; 7 nucleotides agree with TRBD1. CDR3 length equals 12 residues. The germline gives CDR1 MNHNS, CDR2 SASEGT. J gave up 8 bases and V 6 bases, and 6 bases lay outside the gene matches. The chain's CDR3 is CASRMGTVGYTF. The CDR3 DNA is TGTGCCAGCAGGATGGGGACAGTAGGCTACACCTTC.

This clone occurred a few times. The V and J genes are TRBV5-6 and TRBJ1-5, with D possibly being TRBD1 (5 bases). V shed 4 bases and J shed 4 bases, with 15 bases lying between them. CDR3 length: 15 residues. CDR1 and CDR2 (germline): SGHDT, YYEEEE. CDR3 bases: TGTGCCAGCAGCATATACAGGTTAGGGAATCAGCCCCAGCATTTT. Residues: CASSIYRLGNQPQHF.

The genes are TRBV27 and TRBJ2-7; TRBD2 agrees at 8 bases. V was pared by 5 bases and J by 3 bases, with 3 bases of the junction left unmatched. This CDR3 is 13 amino acids long. Germline V gives CDR1 MNHEY, CDR2 SMNVEV (reference sequence). The CDR3 DNA sequence: TGTGCCAGCAGTACAGCGGGGGTCTACGAGCAGTACTTC. It translates to CASSTAGVYEQYF.

DNA of the CDR3: TGTGCCAGCTGGGATCACGACTCCTACGAGCAGTACTTC. Translation gives CASWDHDSYEQYF. The rearrangement uses TRBV5-4 and TRBJ2-7; D is unresolved. Per germline, CDR1 SGHNT and CDR2 YYREEE (reference sequence). V lost 7 bases, J lost 0 bases, and 11 bases lay in between. This CDR3 region has 13 residues.

V and J are TRBV28 and TRBJ1-2; TRBD1 agrees at 7 bases. The CDR3 is 14 amino acids. From germline, CDR1 is MDHEN and CDR2 SYDVKM. V trimming: 2 bases; J trimming: 4 bases; junction bases outside the gene matches: 4. CDR3 protein: CASSLVKGAYGYTF. CDR3 DNA: TGTGCCAGCAGTTTAGTTAAGGGGGCCTATGGCTACACCTTC.

With respect to this clone: This specimen includes other DNA sequences encoding the same CDR3. The chain is built from TRBV27 and TRBJ2-6; D unresolved. This CDR3 is built from 14 residues. The germline CDR1 and CDR2 sequences are MNHEY and SMNVEV (reference sequence). Between the trimmed V and J ends, which lost 2 bases and 0 bases, there was a span of 2 bases. The CDR3 nucleotides are TGTGCCAGCAGTTTACTCTCTGGGGCCAACGTCCTGACTTTC. This encodes CASSLLSGANVLTF.

The J gene is TRBJ1-1, the V gene TRBV11-2; the match to TRBD1 covers 8 bases. Trimming at V came to 3 bases and at J to 3 bases, leaving 6 bases not matched to a gene. Germline V gene sequence: CDR1 SGHAT, CDR2 FQNNGV. This CDR3 is built from 15 residues. CDR3 in DNA: TGTGCCAGCAGCTTCACCGGGACAGGATACACTGAAGCTTTCTTT. It is translated as CASSFTGTGYTEAFF.